Reported below is one TCR beta chain. This entry comes from a study of technical replicates of blood from several donors. This table comes from immunoSEQ multiplex PCR, and its TCRdb copy is limited to in-frame clones, with some not included. The sample lists about 75,000 clones, approximately 89% occurring once. Looked up from germline, CDR1 is MRHNA and CDR2 is SNTAGT. V lost 5 bases and J 12 bases, leaving 20 bases between the germline ends. The CDR3 loop spans 14 amino acids. This clonotype was sampled from a human donor in good health. Some clones in this sample may be carry-over from other donors' samples. Sequencing was done on a sample of PBMCs. This sequence joins TRBV6-4 and TRBJ2-1; TRBD2 is a possible D gene (6 bases). The CDR3 nucleotides are TGTGCCAGCAGTCCGGGACGATCGGGAGTCGGGCAGTTCTTC. Translating gives CASSPGRSGVGQFF.